These 32 T cell receptor beta chains originate from one sample sequenced in a study of T cell responses to AZD1222 COVID-19 vaccine. Only in-frame clones appear in the TCRdb table, and some are missing; sequencing was by immunoSEQ multiplex PCR. The repertoire holds over 100,000 clones, with approximately 90% as singletons. The sequenced sample was peripheral blood, obtained on day 0 of AZD1222 vaccination. All receptors derive from an adult in good health.

The CDR3 protein is CASSLRDRGLCNQPQHF. In DNA form, the CDR3 reads TGCGCCAGCAGTCTCCGGGACAGGGGGCTTTGCAATCAGCCCCAGCATTTT. This rearrangement joins TRBV10-1 to TRBJ1-5; 12 bases align to TRBD1. The CDR3 has 17 amino acids. Germline V gives CDR1 WNHNN, CDR2 SYGVQD (reference sequence). Germline trimming cut 5 bases from V and 2 bases from J; bases unmatched to any gene: 7.

The chain combines TRBV7-9 with TRBJ1-2; no reliable D call. The ends were cut back, 5 bases at V and 2 bases at J, with 9 bases in the middle. Germline V CDR1 and CDR2: SEHNR, FQNEAQ (reference sequence). The length of the CDR3 is 13 residues. As DNA, the CDR3 is TGTGCCAGCAGCCTGGGTCAGAACTATGGCTACACCTTC. It codes for CASSLGQNYGYTF. The whole variable domain, remainder taken from reference TRBV7-9 and TRBJ1-2, is DTGVSQNPRHKITKRGQNVTFRCDPISEHNRLYWYRQTLGQGPEFLTYFQNEAQLEKSRLLSDRFSAERPKGSFSTLEIQRTEQGDSAMYLCASSLGQNYGYTFGSGTRLTVV.

The V gene is TRBV7-2, the J gene TRBJ2-1; 7 bases are shared with TRBD2. The CDR3 extends over 16 amino acids. Looked up from germline, CDR1 is SGHTA and CDR2 is FQGNSA. J lost 8 bases, V lost 1 base, and 11 bases had no gene match. As DNA, the CDR3 is TGTGCCAGCAGCTTAGATCAGCGGGGTACCGTATATGAGCAGTTCTTC. This codes for CASSLDQRGTVYEQFF.

V gene TRBV7-2 combines with J gene TRBJ1-2, with 7 bases fitting TRBD1. This CDR3 has 13 residues. CDR1 is SGHTA and CDR2 is FQGNSA in the germline V gene. J gave up 8 bases and V 5 bases, and 8 bases lay outside the gene matches. CDR3 loop: CASSPDRAVGYTF. CDR3 nucleotides: TGTGCCAGCAGCCCCGACAGGGCGGTAGGCTACACCTTC.

The V call is TRBV29-1, the J call TRBJ1-1, with a weak D call TRBD1 (6 bases). CDR1 SQVTM and CDR2 ANQGSEA come from the germline V gene. Trimming pared 3 bases from V and 13 bases from J, leaving 24 bases between. CDR3 length equals 14 residues. This CDR3 reads CSVETIRGEGKVFF. CDR3 sequence (DNA): TGCAGCGTTGAGACCATTAGGGGGGAAGGCAAAGTTTTCTTT.

This clone was counted between two and nine times. V usage is TRBV2 and J usage is TRBJ1-6, with D possibly matching TRBD1 (5 bases). The CDR3 spans 15 residues. Germline V CDR1 and CDR2: SNHLY, FYNNEI. Trimming removed 8 bases at V and 0 bases at J, with 11 bases between. CDR3 region: CASGTVSSYNSPLHF. The CDR3 region has the DNA TGTGCCAGCGGGACGGTGAGCTCCTATAATTCACCCCTCCACTTT.

The chain's CDR3 is CASSKDDRVGTDTQYF. The CDR3 DNA reads as TGCGCCAGCAGCAAGGATGACAGGGTGGGGACAGATACGCAGTATTTT. This chain connects TRBV5-1 to TRBJ2-3; the match to TRBD1 covers 7 bases. Germline CDR1 is SGHRS and CDR2 is YFSETQ. The J segment lost 3 bases and the V segment lost 4 bases, leaving 11 bases of the junction unmatched. CDR3 length: 16 residues.

The rearrangement links TRBV10-3 to TRBJ1-2; D unclear. Germline lookup yields CDR1 ENHRY and CDR2 SYGVKD. The ends were cut back, 9 bases at V and 6 bases at J, with 20 bases in the middle. The CDR3 runs 14 residues. In nucleotides, the CDR3 is TGTGCCATAAGACCGGGATCCTTGGACGATGGCTACACCTTC. This encodes CAIRPGSLDDGYTF.

The chain has TRBV7-6 and TRBJ2-7; 9 positions agree with TRBD1. The CDR3 consists of 16 residues. Germline CDR1 SGHVS, CDR2 FNYEAQ. Trimming cost V 5 bases and J 4 bases; bases outside gene matches: 12. CDR3 in DNA: TGTGCCAGCAGCCAGTACACTGACAGGGGGATTTACGAGCAGTACTTC. It specifies CASSQYTDRGIYEQYF.

J is TRBJ1-2 and V is TRBV27, with TRBD1 matching 10 bases. After removal of 7 bases from V and 8 bases from J, the junction contained 13 bases not matched to a gene. CDR3 length: 15 residues. Germline loops: CDR1 MNHEY, CDR2 SMNVEV (reference sequence). The CDR3 nucleotides read TGTGCCAGCAAGGCAATGGGGACAGGGGTTCAAGGCTACACCTTC. It encodes CASKAMGTGVQGYTF.

This chain links TRBV9 with TRBJ2-1, with 7 nucleotides matching TRBD2. The trim removed 6 bases at V and 4 bases at J, leaving 10 bases unmatched. This CDR3 has 15 amino acids. The germline CDR1 and CDR2 sequences are SGDLS and YYNGEE. CDR3 in DNA: TGTGCCAGCACCCTAGATGGGGGGGTGTACAATGAGCAGTTCTTC. Translation: CASTLDGGVYNEQFF. Based on the CDR3 plus reference TRBV9 and TRBJ2-1, the full variable domain is DSGVTQTPKHLITATGQRVTLRCSPRSGDLSVYWYQQSLDQGLQFLIQYYNGEERAKGNILERFSAQQFPDLHSELNLSSLELGDSALYFCASTLDGGVYNEQFFGPGTRLTVL.

With respect to this clone: Other DNA sequences within the sample encode an identical CDR3. The chain links TRBV5-1 to TRBJ1-3; no reliable D call. The CDR3 is made up of 14 amino acids. Germline V gene sequence: CDR1 SGHRS, CDR2 YFSETQ. The germline V and J ends were trimmed by 1 base and 0 bases, with 5 bases remaining between them. The CDR3 nucleotides read TGCGCCAGCAGCTTGTCGAGCTCTGGAAACACCATATATTTT. It is translated as CASSLSSSGNTIYF.

This chain connects TRBV5-5 to TRBJ2-7; no clear D gene. The germline gives CDR1 SGHKS, CDR2 YYEKEE (reference sequence). The CDR3 is 14 residues long. Trimming took off 0 bases at V and 9 bases at J, with 16 bases between the two ends. The CDR3 sequence: CASSLDEALRGQYF. The CDR3 DNA follows: TGTGCCAGCAGCTTGGATGAAGCTCTACGAGGGCAGTACTTC. The full variable domain, with the rest looked up from reference TRBV5-5 and TRBJ2-7, is DAGVTQSPTHLIKTRGQQVTLRCSPISGHKSVSWYQQVLGQGPQFIFQYYEKEERGRGNFPDRFSARQFPNYSSELNVNALLLGDSALYLCASSLDEALRGQYFGPGTRLTVT.

The J gene is TRBJ2-3, the V gene TRBV19; a weak D match, TRBD1 (6 bases). The CDR3 consists of 14 residues. Per the germline V gene, CDR1 is LNHDA and CDR2 is SQIVND (reference sequence). Trimming cost V 10 bases and J 2 bases, with 16 bases left between them. The CDR3 DNA follows: TGTGCCATCAAACGAGACAGGAACACAGATACGCAGTATTTT. Protein sequence: CAIKRDRNTDTQYF. The full variable domain, with the rest looked up from reference TRBV19 and TRBJ2-3, is DGGITQSPKYLFRKEGQNVTLSCEQNLNHDAMYWYRQDPGQGLRLIYYSQIVNDFQKGDIAEGYSVSREKKESFPLTVTSAQKNPTAFYLCAIKRDRNTDTQYFGPGTRLTVL.

The genes are TRBV7-9 and TRBJ1-5; a possible D gene is TRBD1 (5 bases). The germline V gene has CDR1 SEHNR and CDR2 FQNEAQ (reference sequence). The CDR3 runs to 15 residues. V gave up 3 bases and J gave up 6 bases, with 15 bases separating them. The chain's CDR3 is CASSFGGTSIQPQHF. The CDR3 nucleotides are TGTGCCAGCAGCTTTGGCGGGACCTCCATTCAGCCCCAGCATTTT.

The table lists this clone with a count of one. The chain couples TRBV4-1 to TRBJ2-5; D remains ambiguous. Germline V CDR1 and CDR2: MGHRA, YSYEKL. The ends were cut back, 1 base at V and 1 base at J, with 10 bases in the middle. The CDR3 spans 15 residues. CDR3 protein: CASSQGTAIQETQYF. CDR3 nucleotides: TGCGCCAGCAGCCAAGGGACCGCCATCCAAGAGACCCAGTACTTC.

The chain has TRBV29-1 and TRBJ2-7; TRBD1 matches 11 bases. Germline lookup yields CDR1 SQVTM and CDR2 ANQGSEA. The CDR3 has 13 residues. With 7 bases clipped from V and 6 bases from J, the junction kept 8 bases outside the gene matches. The CDR3 DNA follows: TGCAGCGCCCGGGACAGGGGGGAACGCGAGCAGTACTTC. The encoded protein is CSARDRGEREQYF.

The chain uses TRBV24-1 and TRBJ1-2; 10 nucleotides line up with TRBD1. Germline CDR1 is KGHDR and CDR2 is SFDVKD. The CDR3 covers 11 residues. Trimming at V came to 11 bases and at J to 8 bases, leaving 4 bases not matched to a gene. The CDR3 region has the DNA TGTGCCATTGGACAGGGGGGAGGCTACACCTTC. Protein sequence: CAIGQGGGYTF.

The chain recombines TRBV19 with TRBJ2-1; D is perhaps TRBD1 (6 bases). Germline V gene data show CDR1 as LNHDA and CDR2 as SQIVND (reference sequence). The length of the CDR3 is 14 residues. With 5 bases removed from V and 4 bases from J, the gap between germline ends came to 12 bases. For the CDR3, the DNA is TGTGCCAGTAGTTTACGGGACACTTACAATGAGCAGTTCTTC. Protein sequence: CASSLRDTYNEQFF.

This chain links TRBV4-1 with TRBJ1-5; 8 bases map to TRBD1. The CDR3 covers 16 residues. J was trimmed by 6 bases and V by 0 bases; bases with no gene match: 7. Per the germline V gene, CDR1 is MGHRA and CDR2 is YSYEKL. CDR3 in amino acids: CASSQDPRGPGQPQHF. DNA of the CDR3: TGCGCCAGCAGCCAAGATCCCAGGGGGCCAGGTCAGCCCCAGCATTTT.

This rearrangement joins TRBV15 to TRBJ1-2; D gene unclear. CDR1 and CDR2 from the germline V gene are LNHNV and YYDKDF (reference sequence). V was shortened by 5 bases and J by 0 bases, with 4 bases between the two germline ends. There are 12 residues in the CDR3. CDR3 coding DNA: TGTGCCACCAGCGCTTCTAACTATGGCTACACCTTC. As protein: CATSASNYGYTF.

V and J are TRBV28 and TRBJ2-7; 7 bases map to TRBD1. Germline V gene lookup returns CDR1 MDHEN and CDR2 SYDVKM. The CDR3 length is 14 residues. V dropped 6 bases and J dropped 1; count of bases not matched to a gene: 6. CDR3 nucleotide sequence: TGTGCCAGCAGGCCAGGGGGTGGGTCCTACGAGCAGTACTTC. Its protein is CASRPGGGSYEQYF.

About this clone: This same CDR3 is encoded by further DNA sequences in the sample. The chain carries TRBV7-2 and TRBJ1-3; D is ambiguous. CDR1 and CDR2 from the germline V gene are SGHTA and FQGNSA. There are 15 residues in the CDR3. Trimming cost V 5 bases and J 1 base, with 12 bases left between them. The CDR3, as DNA: TGTGCCAGCAGCCCCCAGAGCAGGTCTGGAAACACCATATATTTT. This codes for CASSPQSRSGNTIYF.

The count of this clone is one. V and J are TRBV6-5 and TRBJ1-1; no clear D gene. This CDR3 is 13 amino acids long. Germline CDR1 is MNHEY and CDR2 is SVGAGI. V was cut by 2 bases and J by 5 bases, with 9 bases left in between. CDR3: CASSYTGRTEAFF. CDR3 DNA: TGTGCCAGCAGTTACACGGGCAGGACTGAAGCTTTCTTT.

This clone was seen only a few times. The rearrangement links TRBV6-2 or TRBV6-3 to TRBJ2-1; no firm D call. Trimming shortened V by 0 bases and J by 5 bases, and 5 bases separated the two germline ends. The CDR3 is 13 residues long. From germline, CDR1 is MNHEY and CDR2 SVGEGT. CDR3 sequence reads: CASSYSSNNEQFF. In DNA form, the CDR3 reads TGTGCCAGCAGTTACTCCAGCAACAATGAGCAGTTCTTC.

This clone was found a few times. The chain joins TRBV28 to TRBJ2-5; D possibly corresponds to TRBD1 (5 bases). With 4 bases removed from V and 0 bases from J, the gap between germline ends came to 12 bases. The CDR3 is made up of 15 amino acids. The germline CDR1 and CDR2 sequences are MDHEN and SYDVKM. The CDR3 DNA sequence: TGTGCCAGCAGTTCCTCACAGGCGAACCAAGAGACCCAGTACTTC. It specifies CASSSSQANQETQYF.

The chain couples TRBV7-2 to TRBJ1-3; unclear D gene. CDR1 is SGHTA and CDR2 is FQGNSA in the germline V gene. Trimming took off 5 bases at V and 0 bases at J, with 5 bases between the two ends. The CDR3 consists of 13 residues. This chain's CDR3 is CASSDPSGNTIYF. The DNA of the CDR3 is TGTGCCAGCAGCGACCCCTCTGGAAACACCATATATTTT. The full variable domain, with the rest looked up from reference TRBV7-2 and TRBJ1-3, is GAGVSQSPSNKVTEKGKDVELRCDPISGHTALYWYRQSLGQGLEFLIYFQGNSAPDKSGLPSDRFSAERTGGSVSTLTIQRTQQEDSAVYLCASSDPSGNTIYFGEGSWLTVV.

The V call is TRBV6-2 or TRBV6-3, the J call TRBJ2-5, with TRBD1 matching 11 bases. V trimming: 2 bases; J trimming: 4 bases; junction bases outside the gene matches: 6. CDR3 length: 16 residues. CDR1 and CDR2 (germline): MNHEY, SVGEGT. The CDR3 is CASSYPGQGVRETQYF. The CDR3 DNA sequence: TGTGCCAGCAGTTACCCGGGACAGGGGGTCCGAGAGACCCAGTACTTC.

V gene TRBV5-1 combines with J gene TRBJ1-4, with 11 bases identical to TRBD1. The CDR3 loop spans 15 amino acids. Per the germline V gene, CDR1 is SGHRS and CDR2 is YFSETQ. With 4 bases clipped from V and 8 bases from J, the junction kept 7 bases outside the gene matches. CDR3 nucleotides: TGCGCCAGCAGCCCCGGGACAGGGGGAGAAGAAAAACTGTTTTTT. Translated: CASSPGTGGEEKLFF.

The chain has TRBV4-2 and TRBJ1-1; D call uncertain. This CDR3 spans 17 amino acids. Between the trimmed V and J ends, which lost 0 bases and 7 bases, there was a span of 21 bases. Germline CDR1 is LGHNA and CDR2 is YNFKEQ. CDR3 protein: CASSQDPLEAEHYEAFF. In DNA form, the CDR3 reads TGTGCCAGCAGCCAAGACCCATTGGAGGCAGAGCACTATGAAGCTTTCTTT.

The chain has TRBV7-8 and TRBJ2-7; D is possibly TRBD2 (5 bases). The V and J ends lost 5 bases and 2 bases respectively, with 10 bases between them. The CDR3 is made up of 13 amino acids. CDR1 SGHVS and CDR2 FQNEAQ come from the germline V gene. The CDR3 bases are TGTGCCAGCAGCCCTGGACTTACCTACGAGCAGTACTTC. This translates into CASSPGLTYEQYF.

V gene TRBV6-2 or TRBV6-3 combines with J gene TRBJ1-1; 7 positions agree with TRBD1. With 2 bases clipped from V and 0 bases from J, the junction kept 12 bases outside the gene matches. Germline V gene data show CDR1 as MNHEY and CDR2 as SVGEGT. The CDR3 is 18 residues long. CDR3 region: CASSYSEGAKIMNTEAFF. The DNA for the CDR3 is TGTGCCAGCAGTTACAGCGAGGGGGCGAAAATTATGAACACTGAAGCTTTCTTT.